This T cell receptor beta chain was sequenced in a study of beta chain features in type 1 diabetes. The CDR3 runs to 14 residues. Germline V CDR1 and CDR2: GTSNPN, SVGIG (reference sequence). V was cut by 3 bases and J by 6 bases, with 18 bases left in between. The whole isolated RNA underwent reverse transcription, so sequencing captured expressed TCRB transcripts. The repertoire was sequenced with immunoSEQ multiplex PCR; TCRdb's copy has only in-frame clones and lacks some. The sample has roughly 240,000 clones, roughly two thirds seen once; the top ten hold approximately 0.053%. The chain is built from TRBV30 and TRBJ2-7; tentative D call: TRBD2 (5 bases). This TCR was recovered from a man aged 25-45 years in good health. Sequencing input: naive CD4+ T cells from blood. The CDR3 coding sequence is TGTGCCTGGAGCATCACTAGGGAAGGATCCGAGCAGTACTTC. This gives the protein CAWSITREGSEQYF.